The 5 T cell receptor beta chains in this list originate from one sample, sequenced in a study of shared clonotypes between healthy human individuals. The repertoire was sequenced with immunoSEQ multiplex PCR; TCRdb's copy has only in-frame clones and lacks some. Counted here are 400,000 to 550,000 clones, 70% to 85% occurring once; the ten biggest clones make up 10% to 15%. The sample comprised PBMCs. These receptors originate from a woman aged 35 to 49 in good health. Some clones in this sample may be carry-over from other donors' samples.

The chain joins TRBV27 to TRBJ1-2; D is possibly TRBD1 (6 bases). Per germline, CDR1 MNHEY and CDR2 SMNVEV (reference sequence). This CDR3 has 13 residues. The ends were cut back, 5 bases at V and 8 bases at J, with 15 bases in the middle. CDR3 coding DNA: TGTGCCAGCAGTAGAAACAGGGTCGCGGGCTACACCTTC. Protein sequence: CASSRNRVAGYTF.

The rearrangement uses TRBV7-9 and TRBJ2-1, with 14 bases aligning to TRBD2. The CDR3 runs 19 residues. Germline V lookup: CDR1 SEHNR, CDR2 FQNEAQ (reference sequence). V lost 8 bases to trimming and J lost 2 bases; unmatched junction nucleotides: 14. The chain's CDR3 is CASSTKGLAGVTAYNEQFF. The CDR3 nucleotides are TGTGCCAGCTCAACAAAGGGACTAGCGGGAGTAACCGCCTACAATGAGCAGTTCTTC.

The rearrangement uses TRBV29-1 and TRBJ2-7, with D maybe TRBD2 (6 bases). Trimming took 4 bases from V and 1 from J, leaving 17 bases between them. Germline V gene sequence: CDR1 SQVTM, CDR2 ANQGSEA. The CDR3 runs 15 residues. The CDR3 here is CSVVKQAGESYEQYF. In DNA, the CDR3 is TGCAGCGTTGTAAAGCAAGCGGGTGAGTCCTACGAGCAGTACTTC.

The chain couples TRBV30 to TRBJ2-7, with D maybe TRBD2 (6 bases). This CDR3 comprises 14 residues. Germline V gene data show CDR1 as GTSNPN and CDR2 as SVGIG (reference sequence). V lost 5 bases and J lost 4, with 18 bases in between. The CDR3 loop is CAWGQSGPSYEQYF. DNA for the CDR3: TGTGCCTGGGGCCAGAGCGGGCCATCTTACGAGCAGTACTTC. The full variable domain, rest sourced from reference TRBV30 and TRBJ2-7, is SQTIHQWPATLVQPVGSPLSLECTVEGTSNPNLYWYRQAAGRGLQLLFYSVGIGQISSEVPQNLSASRPQDRQFILSSKKLLLSDSGFYLCAWGQSGPSYEQYFGPGTRLTVT.

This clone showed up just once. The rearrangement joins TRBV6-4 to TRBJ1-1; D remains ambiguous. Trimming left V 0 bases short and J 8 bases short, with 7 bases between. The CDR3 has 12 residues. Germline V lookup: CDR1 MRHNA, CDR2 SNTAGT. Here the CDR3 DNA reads TGTGCCAGCAGTGACTCGGGAGGAGAAGCTTTCTTT. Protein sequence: CASSDSGGEAFF.